These T cell receptor beta chains were read from a single sample in a study of blood T cell repertoires in COVID-19. Generated by immunoSEQ multiplex PCR, the TCRdb table keeps only in-frame clones and is missing some. Among some 240,000 clones listed, around nine tenths were seen once. The specimen was peripheral blood. The receptor set was obtained from an older woman with COVID-19, enrolled during active disease. The CDR3 runs from the conserved cysteine through the conserved F or W. The order of the fields is clone size, V gene, D gene, J gene, CDR3 DNA, CDR3 protein. The D gene is left open where the match is weak. Clone size is stated in some rows and not others, as once, few, many or a class when expanded.

clone_size: -
v_call: TRBV11-2
d_call: -
j_call: TRBJ2-7
cdr3_nt: TGTGCCAGCAGCTCGCAGGGGTTCGAGCAGTACTTC
cdr3_aa: CASSSQGFEQYF

clone_size: -
v_call: TRBV20-1
d_call: -
j_call: TRBJ2-1
cdr3_nt: TGCAGTGGAGAAGGGGCCCGTGAGCAGTTCTTC
cdr3_aa: CSGEGAREQFF

clone_size: -
v_call: TRBV27
d_call: TRBD1
j_call: TRBJ1-2
cdr3_nt: TGTGCCAGCAGTCCGGACAGGTTTAGGGATGGCTACACCTTC
cdr3_aa: CASSPDRFRDGYTF

clone_size: -
v_call: TRBV12-3/TRBV12-4
d_call: -
j_call: TRBJ1-2
cdr3_nt: TGTGCCAGCACCCCCTACACGGGAAGTGGCTACACCTTC
cdr3_aa: CASTPYTGSGYTF

clone_size: few
v_call: TRBV13
d_call: -
j_call: TRBJ1-2
cdr3_nt: TGTGCCAGCAGCTCGAAGACGACAGAAACTAACTATGGCTACACCTTC
cdr3_aa: CASSSKTTETNYGYTF

clone_size: once
v_call: TRBV5-1
d_call: -
j_call: TRBJ2-5
cdr3_nt: TGCGCCAGCAGCGCCTCCGGACTGGAGCAAGAGACCCAGTACTTC
cdr3_aa: CASSASGLEQETQYF

clone_size: -
v_call: TRBV24-1
d_call: -
j_call: TRBJ1-4
cdr3_nt: TGTGCCACCAGTGACGCAGGGTCCGCCTCAGAAAAACTGTTTTTT
cdr3_aa: CATSDAGSASEKLFF

clone_size: -
v_call: TRBV10-2
d_call: TRBD2
j_call: TRBJ2-7
cdr3_nt: TGCGCCAGCCGGACTAGGGAGGGTCTTTGGGAGCAGTACTTC
cdr3_aa: CASRTREGLWEQYF

clone_size: -
v_call: TRBV28
d_call: TRBD2
j_call: TRBJ2-1
cdr3_nt: TGTGCCAGCAGTCCCGGGACTAGCAGATACAATGAGCAGTTCTTC
cdr3_aa: CASSPGTSRYNEQFF

clone_size: -
v_call: TRBV7-2
d_call: -
j_call: TRBJ2-7
cdr3_nt: TGTGCCAGCAGCTTAAACCGCGGGAATTACGAGCAGTACTTC
cdr3_aa: CASSLNRGNYEQYF

clone_size: -
v_call: TRBV6-5
d_call: TRBD2
j_call: TRBJ2-7
cdr3_nt: TGTGCCAGCAGAAGGGAGGGAGGAACCTACGAGCAGTACTTC
cdr3_aa: CASRREGGTYEQYF

clone_size: once
v_call: TRBV7-9
d_call: TRBD1
j_call: TRBJ1-4
cdr3_nt: TGTGCCAGCAGCGCCCGGACAGGGGGCGCGGAAAAACTGTTTTTT
cdr3_aa: CASSARTGGAEKLFF

clone_size: -
v_call: TRBV1
d_call: -
j_call: TRBJ2-5
cdr3_nt: TGCACCAGCAGCCATCCAGGGGGGAGGTCGGGCTTGGAGACCCAGTACTTC
cdr3_aa: CTSSHPGGRSGLETQYF

clone_size: -
v_call: TRBV4-1
d_call: -
j_call: TRBJ2-5
cdr3_nt: TGCGCCAGCAGCCAAGGAGGGGGCCAAGAGACCCAGTACTTC
cdr3_aa: CASSQGGGQETQYF

clone_size: -
v_call: TRBV6-5
d_call: -
j_call: TRBJ1-2
cdr3_nt: TGTGCCAGCAGTTACTCGGGCAGGGATGATGGCTACACCTTC
cdr3_aa: CASSYSGRDDGYTF

clone_size: -
v_call: TRBV18
d_call: TRBD1
j_call: TRBJ2-1
cdr3_nt: TGTGCCAGCTCGTTCATGGACAGGGTTGGGACTGAGCAGTTCTTC
cdr3_aa: CASSFMDRVGTEQFF

clone_size: -
v_call: TRBV12-1
d_call: -
j_call: TRBJ1-4
cdr3_nt: TGTGCCAGCCCGGGACAGGGATACGAAAAACTGTTTTTT
cdr3_aa: CASPGQGYEKLFF

clone_size: -
v_call: TRBV30
d_call: -
j_call: TRBJ2-3
cdr3_nt: TGTGCCTGGGGATCAGGGGGCACAGATACGCAGTATTTT
cdr3_aa: CAWGSGGTDTQYF

clone_size: -
v_call: TRBV28
d_call: -
j_call: TRBJ1-3
cdr3_nt: TGTGCCAGCAGTTTCCGGGGGGCGCTGGGAAACACCATATATTTT
cdr3_aa: CASSFRGALGNTIYF

clone_size: -
v_call: TRBV19
d_call: -
j_call: TRBJ1-4
cdr3_nt: TGTGCCAGTAGTATTCATATCGGGAGCGAAAAACTGTTTTTT
cdr3_aa: CASSIHIGSEKLFF

clone_size: -
v_call: TRBV6-5
d_call: -
j_call: TRBJ1-5
cdr3_nt: TGTGCCAGCACCATAGGAGGTGATAACCAGCCCCAGCATTTT
cdr3_aa: CASTIGGDNQPQHF

clone_size: -
v_call: TRBV5-1
d_call: -
j_call: TRBJ2-6
cdr3_nt: TGCGCCAGCAGCTGGTGGGGCGCCTCTGGGGCCAACGTCCTGACTTTC
cdr3_aa: CASSWWGASGANVLTF

clone_size: -
v_call: TRBV3-1/TRBV3-2
d_call: -
j_call: TRBJ1-5
cdr3_nt: TGTGCCAGCAGCCAGGGGGGGGCAGGTCAGCCCCAGCATTTT
cdr3_aa: CASSQGGAGQPQHF

clone_size: once
v_call: TRBV9
d_call: TRBD1
j_call: TRBJ2-7
cdr3_nt: TGTGCCAGCAGCGTAGGGGGGGACAGGTACGAGCAGTACTTC
cdr3_aa: CASSVGGDRYEQYF

clone_size: -
v_call: TRBV9
d_call: -
j_call: TRBJ2-3
cdr3_nt: TGTGCCAGCAGCGTAGCAGCGGATACGCAGTATTTT
cdr3_aa: CASSVAADTQYF

clone_size: -
v_call: TRBV5-4
d_call: TRBD2
j_call: TRBJ2-1
cdr3_nt: TGTGCCAGCAGCCCTAGCGGGGGGCCTTACAATGAGCAGTTCTTC
cdr3_aa: CASSPSGGPYNEQFF

clone_size: -
v_call: TRBV10-3
d_call: TRBD2
j_call: TRBJ2-1
cdr3_nt: TGTGCCATCACTCAAGGGACTAGCGGGAGCTCCTACAATGAGCAGTTCTTC
cdr3_aa: CAITQGTSGSSYNEQFF

clone_size: -
v_call: TRBV5-6
d_call: TRBD2
j_call: TRBJ2-3
cdr3_nt: TGTGCCAGCAGCCAAAAGCGGGCGGGAGGGACAGATACGCAGTATTTT
cdr3_aa: CASSQKRAGGTDTQYF

clone_size: -
v_call: TRBV6-4
d_call: -
j_call: TRBJ2-3
cdr3_nt: TGTGCCAGCAGTGAATTGGGACACAGCACAGATACGCAGTATTTT
cdr3_aa: CASSELGHSTDTQYF

clone_size: -
v_call: TRBV9
d_call: TRBD2
j_call: TRBJ2-7
cdr3_nt: TGTGCCAGCAGCCCGCGACTAGCGGGAGTTCCCGAGCAGTACTTC
cdr3_aa: CASSPRLAGVPEQYF

clone_size: -
v_call: TRBV28
d_call: TRBD2
j_call: TRBJ2-1
cdr3_nt: TGTGCCAGCAGTTCTGGCGGGAGGGCCTCCCATGAGCAGTTCTTC
cdr3_aa: CASSSGGRASHEQFF

clone_size: -
v_call: TRBV29-1
d_call: -
j_call: TRBJ1-2
cdr3_nt: TGCAGCGTTGACTTCAGGGGAAGTGACTATGGCTACACCTTC
cdr3_aa: CSVDFRGSDYGYTF

clone_size: -
v_call: TRBV6-6
d_call: TRBD1
j_call: TRBJ2-6
cdr3_nt: TGTGCCAGCAGCCCGAGACAGGGGGCTGGGGCCAACGTCCTGACTTTC
cdr3_aa: CASSPRQGAGANVLTF